These T cell receptor beta chains were read from a single sample in a study of blood T cell repertoires in COVID-19. Measured with immunoSEQ multiplex PCR; TCRdb has only the in-frame clones, and not every one. There are 650,000 to 800,000 clones in the sample; approximately 90% occur only once, and roughly 0.25% lies in the top ten. Sequences were obtained from peripheral blood. The source is a woman aged 18 to 35 with acute or convalescent COVID-19. Both conserved end residues are part of each CDR3. Each record gives: V gene, D gene, clone size, J gene, CDR3 protein, CDR3 DNA. D genes are given only for firm matches. The size entry is marked missing in some rows and otherwise reads once, few, many or a size class.

TRBV5-6	TRBD1	-	TRBJ1-2	CASSLENRGYGGYTF	TGTGCCAGCAGTTTGGAGAACAGGGGTTACGGTGGCTACACCTTC
TRBV27	-	once	TRBJ1-2	CASSPQFRLALLGYTF	TGTGCCAGCAGTCCCCAATTCAGGCTTGCGCTGCTAGGCTACACCTTC
TRBV10-2	TRBD1	-	TRBJ2-7	CASSSPGQVSYEQYF	TGCGCCAGCAGTTCGCCGGGACAGGTTTCCTACGAGCAGTACTTC
TRBV18	-	-	TRBJ1-1	CASATGTRNTEAFF	TGTGCCAGCGCGACCGGGACAAGGAACACTGAAGCTTTCTTT
TRBV3-1/TRBV3-2	-	-	TRBJ2-5	CASDGGETQYF	TGTGCCAGCGATGGCGGGGAGACCCAGTACTTC
TRBV11-3	TRBD2	-	TRBJ2-1	CASSSGSGGYNDEQFF	TGTGCCAGCAGCTCGGGGAGCGGGGGGTATAATGATGAGCAGTTCTTC
TRBV2	TRBD1	once	TRBJ1-4	CASIRTGAREKLFF	TGTGCCAGCATACGGACAGGGGCAAGAGAAAAACTGTTTTTT
TRBV30	-	-	TRBJ2-5	CAWSLRLETQYF	TGTGCCTGGAGTCTGAGGTTAGAGACCCAGTACTTC
TRBV30	-	-	TRBJ2-6	CACNRARSGANVLTF	TGTGCCTGCAACAGGGCACGCTCTGGGGCCAACGTCCTGACTTTC
TRBV19	-	-	TRBJ2-7	CASSTSLTGSEQYF	TGTGCCAGTAGTACCTCCCTGACAGGATCCGAGCAGTACTTC
TRBV11-3	-	-	TRBJ2-1	CASSLAGFYNEQFF	TGTGCCAGCAGCTTAGCGGGGTTCTACAATGAGCAGTTCTTC
TRBV9	TRBD1	once	TRBJ1-6	CASSVEGTDSSYNSPLHF	TGTGCCAGCAGCGTAGAGGGGACAGATAGCTCCTATAATTCACCCCTCCACTTT
TRBV4-2	TRBD1	-	TRBJ1-1	CASSQDYRGHTEAFF	TGTGCCAGCAGCCAAGATTACAGGGGGCACACTGAAGCTTTCTTT
TRBV4-3	TRBD1	-	TRBJ2-7	CASSQIQGPLYEQYF	TGCGCCAGCAGCCAGATACAGGGGCCGCTCTACGAGCAGTACTTC
TRBV7-9	TRBD1	-	TRBJ1-5	CASSEAGTGPQPQHF	TGTGCCAGCAGCGAGGCCGGGACAGGGCCCCAGCCCCAGCATTTT
TRBV7-6	-	-	TRBJ1-2	CASSPSRERRYGYTF	TGTGCCAGCAGCCCCTCCCGGGAGCGGAGATATGGCTACACCTTC
TRBV6-2/TRBV6-3	-	-	TRBJ2-1	CASSSDSMSYNEQFF	TGTGCCAGCAGTTCTGACAGTATGTCCTACAATGAGCAGTTCTTC
TRBV5-6	-	once	TRBJ1-6	CASSFAGLFAGFGSPLHF	TGTGCCAGCAGTTTTGCTGGCCTTTTTGCAGGGTTCGGCTCACCCCTCCACTTT
TRBV5-1	-	-	TRBJ2-1	CASSQNSQSSYNEQFF	TGCGCCAGCAGCCAGAATAGCCAGAGCTCCTACAATGAGCAGTTCTTC
TRBV18	TRBD1	-	TRBJ2-5	CASSPGTGGEETQYF	TGTGCCAGCTCACCGGGGACAGGGGGCGAAGAGACCCAGTACTTC
TRBV9	-	-	TRBJ2-1	CASSVVPDMPLFF	TGTGCCAGCAGCGTAGTCCCGGACATGCCGCTGTTCTTC
TRBV29-1	-	few	TRBJ1-1	CSVVLGAEAFF	TGCAGCGTTGTTCTCGGGGCTGAAGCTTTCTTT
TRBV3-1/TRBV3-2	TRBD1	once	TRBJ1-1	CASSERGRTEAFF	TGTGCCAGCAGCGAGAGGGGGCGTACTGAAGCTTTCTTT
TRBV5-6	-	-	TRBJ1-2	CASSHGGVGYTF	TGTGCCAGCAGCCATGGGGGGGTTGGCTACACCTTC
TRBV5-1	-	once	TRBJ1-1	CASSFQEAAEAFF	TGCGCCAGCAGCTTTCAGGAGGCCGCCGAAGCTTTCTTT
TRBV27	-	-	TRBJ2-3	CASSTRQIDTDTQYF	TGTGCCAGCAGTACCCGACAGATAGACACAGATACGCAGTATTTT
TRBV6-2/TRBV6-3	TRBD1	-	TRBJ2-7	CASSYVGQGYEQYF	TGTGCCAGCAGTTACGTGGGACAGGGCTACGAGCAGTACTTC
TRBV20-1	TRBD2	-	TRBJ2-2	CSASITSGGNTGELFF	TGCAGTGCTAGTATCACTAGCGGGGGAAACACCGGGGAGCTGTTTTTT
TRBV6-4	TRBD1	-	TRBJ1-2	CASSDSGGANGYTF	TGTGCCAGCAGTGACTCAGGGGGCGCAAATGGCTACACCTTC
TRBV13	TRBD2	-	TRBJ2-7	CASSPGTSGETYEQYF	TGTGCCAGCAGCCCTGGGACTAGCGGGGAAACCTACGAGCAGTACTTC
TRBV28	TRBD1	-	TRBJ1-1	CASSLRQGPTEAFF	TGTGCCAGCAGTTTACGACAGGGCCCCACTGAAGCTTTCTTT
TRBV5-1	-	-	TRBJ2-5	CASSPGSARGETQYF	TGCGCCAGCAGCCCCGGGTCGGCTAGAGGGGAGACCCAGTACTTC
TRBV7-9	TRBD1	-	TRBJ1-1	CASSFRQGVNTEAFF	TGTGCCAGCAGCTTTAGACAGGGGGTGAACACTGAAGCTTTCTTT
TRBV15	-	-	TRBJ2-1	CATSTTSWGRNYNEQFF	TGTGCCACCAGCACCACTTCTTGGGGCAGGAACTACAATGAGCAGTTCTTC
TRBV19	-	-	TRBJ2-7	CASRQVGSYEQYF	TGTGCCAGTAGACAGGTGGGGTCCTACGAGCAGTACTTC
TRBV5-5	TRBD1	-	TRBJ1-1	CASSLGRDRGRETEAFF	TGTGCCAGCAGCTTGGGAAGGGACAGGGGGCGGGAAACTGAAGCTTTCTTT
TRBV19	-	-	TRBJ2-7	CASSPETVHYEQYF	TGTGCCAGTAGTCCCGAGACAGTGCACTACGAGCAGTACTTC
TRBV19	TRBD2	-	TRBJ2-3	CASCSGGPVFGDTQYF	TGTGCCAGCTGCAGCGGGGGCCCCGTTTTTGGAGATACGCAGTATTTT
TRBV5-1	-	-	TRBJ1-5	CASRLLAGRLSNQPQHF	TGCGCCAGCCGCCTACTAGCTGGGAGGCTGAGCAATCAGCCCCAGCATTTT
TRBV10-1	TRBD1	once	TRBJ1-1	CASIQDRENTEAFF	TGCGCCAGCATCCAGGACAGGGAGAACACTGAAGCTTTCTTT
TRBV6-2/TRBV6-3	TRBD2	few	TRBJ2-7	CASSYAAGAYEQYF	TGTGCCAGCAGTTATGCAGCGGGGGCCTACGAGCAGTACTTC
TRBV29-1	-	-	TRBJ2-7	CSVERDNSYEQYF	TGCAGCGTTGAACGTGACAACTCCTACGAGCAGTACTTC
TRBV5-1	-	-	TRBJ1-1	CASSPRTGGTEAFF	TGCGCCAGCAGTCCTAGGACGGGGGGGACTGAAGCTTTCTTT
TRBV6-1	-	-	TRBJ2-7	CASSEVTAYEQYF	TGTGCCAGCAGTGAGGTCACGGCCTACGAGCAGTACTTC
TRBV7-9	-	-	TRBJ1-2	CASSSDRGGGYTF	TGTGCCAGCAGCTCGGACAGAGGTGGTGGCTACACCTTC
TRBV19	TRBD1	-	TRBJ1-1	CASSPTRTGSAFF	TGTGCCAGTAGTCCAACTCGGACAGGGAGTGCTTTCTTT
TRBV7-8	-	once	TRBJ2-5	CASSLKGRSETQYF	TGTGCCAGCAGCTTAAAAGGCAGGTCGGAGACCCAGTACTTC
TRBV10-3	-	-	TRBJ1-1	CAIRGEIEAFF	TGTGCCATCAGAGGGGAAATTGAAGCTTTCTTT
TRBV5-1	-	-	TRBJ1-3	CASSPQAGLLSGNTIYF	TGCGCCAGCAGCCCCCAGGCCGGACTCCTCTCTGGAAACACCATATATTTT
TRBV7-3	-	-	TRBJ2-1	CASSLLGAGDEQFF	TGTGCCAGCAGCTTATTGGGGGCCGGGGATGAGCAGTTCTTC
TRBV28	-	once	TRBJ1-6	CASRPDSDNSPLHF	TGTGCCAGCAGACCGGACAGTGATAATTCACCCCTCCACTTT